These 3 T cell receptor beta chains were sequenced from one sample in a study of shared clonotypes between healthy human individuals. Sequencing was performed with immunoSEQ multiplex PCR; in TCRdb, only in-frame clones are kept and a portion is missing. The sample carries about 2.5 million clones, less than 95% recorded once. The sequenced sample consisted of naive CD4+ T cells from PBMCs. Specified subset: CD45RA+ positively selected. These receptors came from a man between 18 and 35 years old in good health. Some clones in this sample may be carry-over from other donors' samples.

The chain joins TRBV5-6 to TRBJ1-5, with D unresolved. Looked up from germline, CDR1 is SGHDT and CDR2 is YYEEEE. The V end lost 1 base, the J end lost 11 bases, and 13 bases lay between the germline ends. CDR3 length equals 13 residues. CDR3 amino acids: CASSLTVLGAQHF. In nucleotides, the CDR3 is TGTGCCAGCAGCTTGACGGTTCTAGGAGCCCAGCATTTT.

V usage is TRBV9 and J usage is TRBJ2-5; D is undetermined. This CDR3 contains 12 residues. Trimming took off 4 bases at V and 7 bases at J, with 11 bases between the two ends. Germline V lookup: CDR1 SGDLS, CDR2 YYNGEE. In DNA form, the CDR3 reads TGTGCCAGCAGCCCCGGTGGTGGGACCCAGTACTTC. As protein: CASSPGGGTQYF.

This chain uses TRBV4-2 with TRBJ1-2; TRBD1 might be the D (6 bases). The CDR3 extends over 14 amino acids. Per the germline V gene, CDR1 is LGHNA and CDR2 is YNFKEQ. The V gene lost 4 bases and the J gene lost 4 bases, with 13 bases spanning the gap. CDR3: CASSLLGRGYGYTF. Here the CDR3 DNA reads TGTGCCAGCAGCCTCCTGGGCAGGGGCTATGGCTACACCTTC.